Below, 8 T cell receptor beta chains from the same sample are listed, as sequenced in a study of TIL therapy for anti-PD-1-resistant metastatic lung cancer. The time point is: pre-treatment sample, taken before nivolumab and TIL therapy. The immunoSEQ assay was v3. Method: immunoSEQ multiplex PCR; TCRdb's copy keeps in-frame clones and lacks some. The table lists about 32,000 clones, 74% of them singletons. This material consisted of blood, taken at baseline. The receptor set was obtained from a woman between 30 and 80 years old with non-small cell lung cancer.

The chain is built from TRBV11-2 and TRBJ1-4; D is ambiguous. CDR1 is SGHAT, CDR2 FQNNGV, per germline. This CDR3 contains 15 residues. The V end lost 4 bases, the J end lost 5 bases, and 14 bases lay between the germline ends. The CDR3 nucleotides read TGTGCCAGCAGCTCCGGACTGGGGTTCAATGAAAAACTGTTTTTT. Translated, it gives CASSSGLGFNEKLFF.

The chain employs TRBV30 and TRBJ2-2; 8 bases align to TRBD2. The J segment lost 6 bases and the V segment lost 0 bases, leaving 6 bases of the junction unmatched. The CDR3 consists of 15 residues. Germline V gene sequence: CDR1 GTSNPN, CDR2 SVGIG (reference sequence). CDR3: CAWSVPGTSAGELFF. The CDR3 nucleotides read TGTGCCTGGAGTGTACCTGGGACTAGTGCCGGGGAGCTGTTTTTT.

The chain recombines TRBV27 with TRBJ2-3, with 7 nucleotides matching TRBD2. V shed 3 bases and J 0 bases; nucleotides not matched to a gene: 12. The CDR3 is 18 amino acids. The germline CDR1 and CDR2 sequences are MNHEY and SMNVEV (reference sequence). The CDR3 DNA reads as TGTGCCAGCAGTTTCTTAATAGCGGGTTCGGTTAGCACAGATACGCAGTATTTT. Residues: CASSFLIAGSVSTDTQYF.

In this sample, this clone turned up a few times. Other DNA sequences in this sample translate to the same CDR3. This chain connects TRBV28 to TRBJ1-1, with unresolved D. Between the trimmed V and J ends, which lost 2 bases and 1 base, there was a span of 5 bases. Looked up from germline, CDR1 is MDHEN and CDR2 is SYDVKM. The CDR3 is 13 amino acids. The CDR3, as DNA: TGTGCCAGCAGTTTAAGAGAGAACACTGAAGCTTTCTTT. Translated, it gives CASSLRENTEAFF.

The CDR3 region has the DNA TGCGCCAGCAGGACCGTAGCGGAAAGGGCGGATACGCAGTATTTT. It translates to CASRTVAERADTQYF. V and J are TRBV5-1 and TRBJ2-3, with D tentatively TRBD2 (6 bases). The CDR3 contains 15 residues. Germline V gene lookup returns CDR1 SGHRS and CDR2 YFSETQ. V was pared by 5 bases and J by 6 bases, with 19 bases between.

V usage is TRBV5-4 and J usage is TRBJ2-3, with D tentatively TRBD1 or TRBD2 (5 bases each). V was clipped by 6 bases and J by 2 bases, with 13 bases between them. Per the germline V gene, CDR1 is SGHNT and CDR2 is YYREEE (reference sequence). The CDR3 is 14 amino acids. CDR3 region: CASTRDGATDTQYF. The CDR3 coding sequence is TGTGCCAGCACCCGGGACGGAGCCACAGATACGCAGTATTTT.

This rearrangement joins TRBV30 to TRBJ2-2; the match to TRBD1 covers 9 bases. After removal of 5 bases from V and 4 bases from J, the junction contained 5 bases not matched to a gene. Germline CDR1 GTSNPN, CDR2 SVGIG (reference sequence). The CDR3 contains 14 residues. CDR3 bases: TGTGCCTGGGAAACAGGGGGCGGCACCGGGGAGCTGTTTTTT. Amino acids: CAWETGGGTGELFF.

This clone was counted between two and nine times. This chain uses TRBV5-1 with TRBJ1-4, with 7 positions matching TRBD1. Germline trimming cut 0 bases from V and 8 bases from J; bases unmatched to any gene: 7. The CDR3 runs 15 residues. Germline values: CDR1 SGHRS, CDR2 YFSETQ. The DNA for the CDR3 is TGCGCCAGCAGCTTGGGTGCAGGGGGTACGGAAAAACTGTTTTTT. Its protein product is CASSLGAGGTEKLFF.